These T cell receptor beta chains were read from a single sample in a study of blood T cell repertoires in COVID-19. Sequencing used immunoSEQ multiplex PCR; TCRdb keeps in-frame clones, though not all of them. Counted here are about 180,000 clones, under 85% occurring once; the ten biggest clones make up 7.6%. Source material: peripheral blood. The receptor set was obtained from a woman between 70 and 85 years old with COVID-19, enrolled during active disease. CDR3s include the opening cysteine and the closing phenylalanine or tryptophan. Each record gives: clone size, J gene, V gene, D gene, CDR3 DNA, CDR3 protein. The D gene is left open where the match is weak. Not all rows give a size; the values are once, few, many and, for expanded clones, a class.

few TRBJ2-4 TRBV27 TRBD1 TGTGCCAGCAGTTTATTAGTGGGACAGGGAATGGTTCAGTACTTC CASSLLVGQGMVQYF
NA TRBJ1-1 TRBV7-2 NA TGTGCCAGCAGCTTAACAGGGCGGGCTTTCTTT CASSLTGRAFF
NA TRBJ1-1 TRBV2 NA TGTGCCAGCAGGGACAGACTCCCGAACACTGAAGCTTTCTTT CASRDRLPNTEAFF
NA TRBJ1-1 TRBV14 NA TGTGCCAGCAGCCAACTGGGCAGCTTGAACACTGAAGCTTTCTTT CASSQLGSLNTEAFF
NA TRBJ2-1 TRBV11-2 NA TGTGCCAGCAGCTTACCGGTAGTCAATGAGCAGTTCTTC CASSLPVVNEQFF
NA TRBJ2-7 TRBV5-1 TRBD1 TGCGCCAGCAGCGCGCCCACAGGGGGCGCCTACGAGCAGTACTTC CASSAPTGGAYEQYF
NA TRBJ2-1 TRBV11-2 NA TGTGCCAGCAGCTTAGCGAGCAATGAGCAGTTCTTC CASSLASNEQFF
NA TRBJ2-3 TRBV10-3 TRBD2 TGTGCCATCAGCTCATCTCGGACTAGCGGGAGCACAGATACGCAGTATTTT CAISSSRTSGSTDTQYF
NA TRBJ1-2 TRBV7-9 TRBD1 TGTGCCAGCAGCTCACCGACAGGGAGCGGCTACACCTTC CASSSPTGSGYTF
NA TRBJ1-5 TRBV24-1 NA TGTGCCACCAGTGACTCCAGACTCAATCAGCCCCAGCATTTT CATSDSRLNQPQHF
NA TRBJ1-2 TRBV27 NA TGTGCCAGCAGTCAGGGCTATGGCTACACCTTC CASSQGYGYTF
few TRBJ2-5 TRBV21-1 NA TGTGCCAGCAGCAAAGAATCCGGACAGGAGACACAAGAGACCCAGTACTTC CASSKESGQETQETQYF
NA TRBJ2-5 TRBV5-4 NA TGTGCCAGCAGCTTGGGTACAGGAGCACAAGAGACCCAGTACTTC CASSLGTGAQETQYF
NA TRBJ1-1 TRBV29-1 TRBD1 TGCAGCGCTAATACAGGGGGTAGGAGAGCTTTCTTT CSANTGGRRAFF
NA TRBJ2-2 TRBV7-6 TRBD1 TGTGCCAGCAGCCCCTGGACAGGCCTTCGTGCTGGGGAGCTGTTTTTT CASSPWTGLRAGELFF
once TRBJ1-1 TRBV19 NA TGTGCCAGTAGTCGGCGGTCCGGAGCTGAAGCTTTCTTT CASSRRSGAEAFF
NA TRBJ1-6 TRBV6-5 NA TGTGCCAGTACGACCGGGTCATGGGATTCACCCCTCCACTTT CASTTGSWDSPLHF
NA TRBJ2-1 TRBV5-8 TRBD2 TGTGCCAGCAGGCCCGGGGGCGGGAGGGTCTACAATGAGCAGTTCTTC CASRPGGGRVYNEQFF
few TRBJ1-6 TRBV4-3 NA TGCGCCAGCAGCTTCACACGGGACACCCGGGGGGGTTCACCCCTCCACTTT CASSFTRDTRGGSPLHF
NA TRBJ2-1 TRBV5-1 TRBD2 TGCGCCAGCAGCAGGCGATCGATAGCGGGACCCTCACCCAATGAGCAGTTCTTC CASSRRSIAGPSPNEQFF
NA TRBJ2-7 TRBV11-2 NA TGTGCCAGCAGCTGGGCCCTCTCAGGGGAGCAGTACTTC CASSWALSGEQYF
NA TRBJ1-2 TRBV5-1 NA TGCGCCAGCAGCTTAGGGGGTGACTATGGCTACACCTTC CASSLGGDYGYTF
NA TRBJ1-2 TRBV5-5 NA TGTGCCAGCAGCTATATCAGGGTTCCCTATGGCTACACCTTC CASSYIRVPYGYTF
NA TRBJ1-4 TRBV4-3 NA TGCGCCAGCAGCCAGGGCCTAGGGGCAACTAATGAAAAACTGTTTTTT CASSQGLGATNEKLFF
NA TRBJ2-3 TRBV5-1 NA TGCGCCAGCAGCTTGGGAGCGGATACGCAGTATTTT CASSLGADTQYF
NA TRBJ1-3 TRBV3-1/TRBV3-2 NA TGTGCCAGCAGCCACGGGGTAATCTCTGGAAACACCATATATTTT CASSHGVISGNTIYF
NA TRBJ2-7 TRBV7-2 TRBD1 TGTGCCAGCAGCTTCGGACAGGGGGGCTACGAGCAGTACTTC CASSFGQGGYEQYF
once TRBJ2-3 TRBV6-6 TRBD2 TGTGCCAGCAGTCCCGCGACTAGCGGGAGGGGGGGAGCAGATACGCAGTATTTT CASSPATSGRGGADTQYF
few TRBJ2-5 TRBV4-2 TRBD2 TGTGCCAGCAGCACGCAACTAGCGGACCAAGAGACCCAGTACTTC CASSTQLADQETQYF
NA TRBJ2-7 TRBV5-1 TRBD1 TGCGCCAGCAGCTTGACAACCGGGACAGGGGGCTACGAGCAGTACTTC CASSLTTGTGGYEQYF
NA TRBJ2-1 TRBV7-8 NA TGTGCCAGCAGCTTAGGGAGGGCCGACTACAATGAGCAGTTCTTC CASSLGRADYNEQFF
once TRBJ2-1 TRBV28 TRBD2 TGTGCCAGCAGTTTAGCGGGAGGGCCTGGTGAGCAGTTCTTC CASSLAGGPGEQFF
NA TRBJ1-4 TRBV4-1 TRBD1 TGCGCCAGCAGCCGACTCCCCGGACAGGGGCGAAATAATGAAAAACTGTTTTTT CASSRLPGQGRNNEKLFF